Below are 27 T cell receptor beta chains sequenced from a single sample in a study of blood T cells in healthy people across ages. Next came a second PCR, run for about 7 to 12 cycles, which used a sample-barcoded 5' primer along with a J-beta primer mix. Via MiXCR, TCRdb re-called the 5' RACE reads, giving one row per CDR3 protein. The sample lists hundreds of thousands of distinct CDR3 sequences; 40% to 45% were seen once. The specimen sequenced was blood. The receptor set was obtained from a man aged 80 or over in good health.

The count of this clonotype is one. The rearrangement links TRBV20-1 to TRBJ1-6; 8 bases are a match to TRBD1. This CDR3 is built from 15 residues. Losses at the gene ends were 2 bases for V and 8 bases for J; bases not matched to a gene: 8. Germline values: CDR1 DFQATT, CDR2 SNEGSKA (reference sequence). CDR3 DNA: TGCAGTGCTAGACCGTCCAGGGGGCAGGATTCACCCCTCCACTTT. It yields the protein CSARPSRGQDSPLHF.

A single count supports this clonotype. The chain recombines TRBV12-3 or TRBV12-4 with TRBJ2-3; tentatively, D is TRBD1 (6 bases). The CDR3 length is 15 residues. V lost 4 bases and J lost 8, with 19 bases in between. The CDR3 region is CASSSSGTTSATQYF. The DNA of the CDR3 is TGTGCCAGCAGTTCGTCCGGGACAACCTCCGCTACGCAGTATTTT.

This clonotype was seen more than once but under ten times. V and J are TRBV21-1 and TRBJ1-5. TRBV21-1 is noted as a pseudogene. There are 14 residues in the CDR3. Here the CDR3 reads CASSKSRITQPQHF. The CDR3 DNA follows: TGTGCCAGCAGCAAAAGCAGAATCACCCAGCCCCAGCATTTT.

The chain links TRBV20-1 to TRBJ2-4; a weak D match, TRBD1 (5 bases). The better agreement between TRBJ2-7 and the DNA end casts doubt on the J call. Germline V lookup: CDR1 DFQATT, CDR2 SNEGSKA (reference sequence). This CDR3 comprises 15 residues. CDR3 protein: CSANRRGSPTYEQYF. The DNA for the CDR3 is TGCAGTGCTAACCGTAGGGGTAGCCCGACCTACGAGCAGTACTTC.

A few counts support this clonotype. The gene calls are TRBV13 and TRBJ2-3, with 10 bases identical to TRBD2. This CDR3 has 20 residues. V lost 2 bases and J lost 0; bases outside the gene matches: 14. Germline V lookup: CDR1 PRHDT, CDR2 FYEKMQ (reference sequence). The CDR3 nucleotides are TGTGCCAGCAGCTTATCCGCGCTAGCGGGAGAAGGGAGTAGCACAGATACGCAGTATTTT. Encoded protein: CASSLSALAGEGSSTDTQYF.

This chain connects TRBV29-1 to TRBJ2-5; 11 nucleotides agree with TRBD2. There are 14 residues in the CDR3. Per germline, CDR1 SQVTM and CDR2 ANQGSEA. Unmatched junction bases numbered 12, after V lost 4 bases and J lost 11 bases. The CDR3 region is CSVVGLAGGRVQYF. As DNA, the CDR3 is TGCAGCGTTGTCGGGCTAGCGGGAGGCAGAGTGCAGTACTTC. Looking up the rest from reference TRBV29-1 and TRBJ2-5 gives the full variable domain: SAVISQKPSRDICQRGTSLTIQCQVDSQVTMMFWYRQQPGQSLTLIATANQGSEATYESGFVIDKFPISRPNLTFSTLTVSNMSPEDSSIYLCSVVGLAGGRVQYFGPGTRLLVL.

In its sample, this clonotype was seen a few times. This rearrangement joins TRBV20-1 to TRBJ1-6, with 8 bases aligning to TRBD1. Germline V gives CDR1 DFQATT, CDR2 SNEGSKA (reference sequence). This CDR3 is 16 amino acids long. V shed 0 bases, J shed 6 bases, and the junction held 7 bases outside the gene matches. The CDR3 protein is CSARDERQGSNSPLHF. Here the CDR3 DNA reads TGCAGTGCTAGAGACGAAAGACAGGGGAGTAATTCACCCCTCCACTTT.

CDR3 loop: CASSGAGTGGTNEQFF. The CDR3, as DNA: TGTGCCAGCAGCGGAGCCGGGACAGGGGGCACGAATGAGCAGTTCTTC. The chain links TRBV9 to TRBJ2-1, with 12 bases matching TRBD1. V shed 3 bases and J 7 bases; nucleotides not matched to a gene: 8. Germline CDR1 and CDR2: SGDLS and YYNGEE. The CDR3 covers 16 residues.

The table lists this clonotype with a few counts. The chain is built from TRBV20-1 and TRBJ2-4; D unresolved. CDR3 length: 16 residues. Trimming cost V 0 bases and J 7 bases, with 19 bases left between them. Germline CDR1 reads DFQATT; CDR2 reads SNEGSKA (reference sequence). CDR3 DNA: TGCAGTGCTAGAGATCCCGCAGCCGGCGATGAGAACATTCAGTACTTC. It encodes CSARDPAAGDENIQYF.

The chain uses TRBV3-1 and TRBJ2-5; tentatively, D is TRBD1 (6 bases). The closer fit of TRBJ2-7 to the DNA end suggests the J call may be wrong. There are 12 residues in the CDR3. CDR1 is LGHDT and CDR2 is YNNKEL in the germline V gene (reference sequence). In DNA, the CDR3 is TGTGCCAGCAGGAACAGGGAGTACGAGCAGTACTTC. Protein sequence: CASRNREYEQYF.

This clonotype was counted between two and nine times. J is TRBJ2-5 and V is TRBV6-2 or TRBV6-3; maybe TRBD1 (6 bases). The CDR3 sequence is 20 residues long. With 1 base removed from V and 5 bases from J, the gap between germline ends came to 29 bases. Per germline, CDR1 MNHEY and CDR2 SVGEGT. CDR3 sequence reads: CASSYFSPGTRTYRGETQYF. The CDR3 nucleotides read TGTGCCAGCAGTTACTTCAGCCCCGGGACAAGGACTTATAGGGGTGAGACCCAGTACTTC.

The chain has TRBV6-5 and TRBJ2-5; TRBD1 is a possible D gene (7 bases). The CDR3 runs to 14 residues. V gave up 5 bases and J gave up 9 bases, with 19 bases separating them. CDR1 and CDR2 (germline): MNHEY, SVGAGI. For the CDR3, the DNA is TGTGCCAGCAGTCGAATGACAGGGTCGGGGGCCCAGTACTTC. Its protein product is CASSRMTGSGAQYF.

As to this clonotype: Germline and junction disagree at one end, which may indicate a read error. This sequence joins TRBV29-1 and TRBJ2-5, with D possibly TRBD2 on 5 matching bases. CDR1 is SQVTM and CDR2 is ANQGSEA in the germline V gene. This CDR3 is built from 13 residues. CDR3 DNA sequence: TGCGGCGTTGAAGGAGCTAGCAGAGAGACCCAGTACTTC. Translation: CGVEGASRETQYF.

CDR3 protein: CSVTGDNEKLFF. The CDR3, as DNA: TGCAGTGTCACGGGGGATAATGAAAAACTGTTTTTT. The chain combines TRBV20-1 with TRBJ1-4, with D possibly matching TRBD1 (5 bases). V dropped 7 bases and J dropped 4 bases, with 10 bases sitting between them. The CDR3 sequence is 12 residues long. The germline V gene encodes CDR1 DFQATT and CDR2 SNEGSKA (reference sequence).

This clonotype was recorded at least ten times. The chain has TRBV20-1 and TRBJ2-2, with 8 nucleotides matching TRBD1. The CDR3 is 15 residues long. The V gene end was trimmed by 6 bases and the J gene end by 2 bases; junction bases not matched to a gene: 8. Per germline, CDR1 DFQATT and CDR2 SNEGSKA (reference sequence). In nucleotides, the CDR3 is TGCAGTGCCACTCGACAGGGGTCTAACACCGGGGAGCTGTTTTTT. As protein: CSATRQGSNTGELFF.

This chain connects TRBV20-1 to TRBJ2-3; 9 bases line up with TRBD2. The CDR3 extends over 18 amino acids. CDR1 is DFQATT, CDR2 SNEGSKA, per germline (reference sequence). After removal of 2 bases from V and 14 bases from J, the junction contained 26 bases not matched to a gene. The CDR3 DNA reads TGCAGTGCTAGATCTCGAAGGCGGGAGGGCCCTTCGCACAGATACGCGTATTTT. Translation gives CSARSRRREGPSHRYAYF.

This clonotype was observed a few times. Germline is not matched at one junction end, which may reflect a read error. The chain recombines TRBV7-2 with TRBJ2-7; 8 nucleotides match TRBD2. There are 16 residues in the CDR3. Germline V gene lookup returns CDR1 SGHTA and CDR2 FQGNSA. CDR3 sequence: CASSLAASGPSYEQYF. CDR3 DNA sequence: TGTGCCAGCAGCCTAGCGGCTAGCGGGCCCTCCTACGAGCAGTACTTC.

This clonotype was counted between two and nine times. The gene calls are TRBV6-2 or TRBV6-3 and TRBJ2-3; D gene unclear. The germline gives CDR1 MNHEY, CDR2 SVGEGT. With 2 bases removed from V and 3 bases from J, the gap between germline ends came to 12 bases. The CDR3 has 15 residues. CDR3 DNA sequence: TGTGCCAGCAGTTACATGGGGATTCTGACAGATACGCAGTATTTT. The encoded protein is CASSYMGILTDTQYF.

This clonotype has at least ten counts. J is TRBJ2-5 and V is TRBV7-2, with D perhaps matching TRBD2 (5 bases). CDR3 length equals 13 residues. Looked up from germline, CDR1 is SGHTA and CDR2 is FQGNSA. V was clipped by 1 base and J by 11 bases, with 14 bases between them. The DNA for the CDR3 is TGTGCCAGCAGCTTAGACCCTAGCTTTGAGCAGTACTTC. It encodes CASSLDPSFEQYF.

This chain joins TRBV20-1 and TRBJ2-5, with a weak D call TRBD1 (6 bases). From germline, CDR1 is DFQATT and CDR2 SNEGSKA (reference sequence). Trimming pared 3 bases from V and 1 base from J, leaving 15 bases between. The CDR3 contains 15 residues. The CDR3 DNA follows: TGCAGTGCTAGTCCGGCAGGGGACGGCCAAGAGACCCAGTACTTC. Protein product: CSASPAGDGQETQYF.

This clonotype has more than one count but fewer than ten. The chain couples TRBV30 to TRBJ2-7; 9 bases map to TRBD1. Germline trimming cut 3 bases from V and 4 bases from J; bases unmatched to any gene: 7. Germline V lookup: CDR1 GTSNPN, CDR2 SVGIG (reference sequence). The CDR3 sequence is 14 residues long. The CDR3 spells CAWSLPGQGYEQYF. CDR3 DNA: TGTGCCTGGAGCCTACCGGGACAGGGTTACGAGCAGTACTTC.

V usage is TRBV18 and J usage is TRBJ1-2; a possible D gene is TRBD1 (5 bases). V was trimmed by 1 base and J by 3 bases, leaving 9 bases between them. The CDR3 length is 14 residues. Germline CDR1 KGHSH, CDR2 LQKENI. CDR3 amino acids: CASSPQEGHYGYTF. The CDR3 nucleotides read TGTGCCAGCTCACCACAGGAGGGACACTATGGCTACACCTTC. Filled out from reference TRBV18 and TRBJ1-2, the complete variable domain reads NAGVMQNPRHLVRRRGQEARLRCSPMKGHSHVYWYRQLPEEGLKFMVYLQKENIIDESGMPKERFSAEFPKEGPSILRIQQVVRGDSAAYFCASSPQEGHYGYTFGSGTRLTVV.

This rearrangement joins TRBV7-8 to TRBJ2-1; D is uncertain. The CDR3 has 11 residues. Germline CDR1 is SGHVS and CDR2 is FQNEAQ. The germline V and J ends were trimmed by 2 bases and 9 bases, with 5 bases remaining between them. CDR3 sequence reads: CASSLQLEQFF. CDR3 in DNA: TGTGCCAGCAGCTTACAACTTGAGCAGTTCTTC. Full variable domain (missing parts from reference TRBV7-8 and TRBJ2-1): GAGVSQSPRYKVAKRGQDVALRCDPISGHVSLFWYQQALGQGPEFLTYFQNEAQLDKSGLPSDRFFAERPEGSVSTLKIQRTQQEDSAVYLCASSLQLEQFFGPGTRLTVL.

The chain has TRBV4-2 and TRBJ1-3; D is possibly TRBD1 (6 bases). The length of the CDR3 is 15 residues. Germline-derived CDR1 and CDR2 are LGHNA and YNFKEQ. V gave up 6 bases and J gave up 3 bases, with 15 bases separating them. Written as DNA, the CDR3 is TGTGCCAGCAGTAAAGGGGGGCAAGATGGAAACACCATATATTTT. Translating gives CASSKGGQDGNTIYF.

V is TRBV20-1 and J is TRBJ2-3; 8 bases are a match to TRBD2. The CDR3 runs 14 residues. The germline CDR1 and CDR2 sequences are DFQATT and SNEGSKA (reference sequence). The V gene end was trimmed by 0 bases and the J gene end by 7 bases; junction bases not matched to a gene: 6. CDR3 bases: TGCAGTGCTAGAGACGGGAGGGCCGGCTATACGCAGTATTTT. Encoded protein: CSARDGRAGYTQYF.

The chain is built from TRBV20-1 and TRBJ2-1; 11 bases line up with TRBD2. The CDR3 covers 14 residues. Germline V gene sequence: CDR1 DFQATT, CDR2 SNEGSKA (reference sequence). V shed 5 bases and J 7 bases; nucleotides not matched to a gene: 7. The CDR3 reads CSAGGLAAVNEQFF. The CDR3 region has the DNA TGCAGTGCTGGGGGACTAGCGGCAGTTAATGAGCAGTTCTTC.

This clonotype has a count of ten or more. DNA for the CDR3: TGTGCCAGCAGCTCGGGACAGGGAGAGACCCAGTACTTC. Translated: CASSSGQGETQYF. The chain joins TRBV7-2 to TRBJ2-5, with 9 bases that match TRBD1. V gave up 4 bases and J gave up 4 bases; unmatched junction bases: 1. The germline V gene encodes CDR1 SGHTA and CDR2 FQGNSA. The CDR3 has 13 amino acids.